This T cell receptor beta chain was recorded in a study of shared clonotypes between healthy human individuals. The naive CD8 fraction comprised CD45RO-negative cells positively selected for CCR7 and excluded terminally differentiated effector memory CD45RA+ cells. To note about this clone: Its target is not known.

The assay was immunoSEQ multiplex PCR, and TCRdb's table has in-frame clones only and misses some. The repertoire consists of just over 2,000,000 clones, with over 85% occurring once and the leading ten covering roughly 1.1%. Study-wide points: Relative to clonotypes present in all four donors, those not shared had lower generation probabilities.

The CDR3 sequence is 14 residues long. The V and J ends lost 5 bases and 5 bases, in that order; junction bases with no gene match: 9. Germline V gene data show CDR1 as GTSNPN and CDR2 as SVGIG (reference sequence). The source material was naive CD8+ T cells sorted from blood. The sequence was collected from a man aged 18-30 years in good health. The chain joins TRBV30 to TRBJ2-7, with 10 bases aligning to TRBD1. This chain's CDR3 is CAWDAGTGADEQYF. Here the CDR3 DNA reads TGTGCCTGGGATGCCGGGACAGGGGCCGACGAGCAGTACTTC. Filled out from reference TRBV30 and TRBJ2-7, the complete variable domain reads SQTIHQWPATLVQPVGSPLSLECTVEGTSNPNLYWYRQAAGRGLQLLFYSVGIGQISSEVPQNLSASRPQDRQFILSSKKLLLSDSGFYLCAWDAGTGADEQYFGPGTRLTVT.